The 21 T cell receptor beta chains below all came from one sample that was sequenced in a study of shared clonotypes between healthy human individuals. TCRdb's copy holds only in-frame clones and misses some; the assay was immunoSEQ multiplex PCR. This repertoire shows hundreds of thousands of clones, about 80% found once; its top ten account for about 1.8%. Sequenced input: memory CD4+ T cells sorted from blood. Documented subset: CD45RA-negative fraction. The receptors stem from a woman in her thirties in good health.

Turning to this clone: A much more abundant neighbour one base away suggests this may be a read error. V is TRBV28 and J is TRBJ2-7; the match to TRBD1 covers 8 bases. Germline CDR1 reads MDHEN; CDR2 reads SYDVKM. The CDR3 loop spans 14 amino acids. Germline trimming cut 6 bases from V and 2 bases from J; bases unmatched to any gene: 6. CDR3 coding DNA: TGTGCCAGCAGCTGGGACAGGACAACCTACGAGCAGTACTTC. It translates to CASSWDRTTYEQYF.

The genes are TRBV19 and TRBJ2-5; a weak D match, TRBD2 (6 bases). The CDR3 is made up of 14 amino acids. Trimming removed 7 bases at V and 7 bases at J, with 19 bases between. Germline assignment: CDR1 LNHDA and CDR2 SQIVND (reference sequence). CDR3 DNA sequence: TGTGCCAGTACCCAAGGCGGGGAAGGAGGGACCCAGTACTTC. Translation: CASTQGGEGGTQYF.

The chain uses TRBV7-8 and TRBJ1-1; 10 positions agree with TRBD1. Germline assignment: CDR1 SGHVS and CDR2 FQNEAQ. After removal of 2 bases from V and 5 bases from J, the junction contained 5 bases not matched to a gene. CDR3 length: 15 residues. The CDR3 nucleotides read TGTGCCAGCAGCTTACGAGACAGGGGGCTGACTGAAGCTTTCTTT. Translation gives CASSLRDRGLTEAFF.

The chain joins TRBV28 to TRBJ2-3; D ambiguous. Germline values: CDR1 MDHEN, CDR2 SYDVKM. This CDR3 contains 14 residues. V dropped 3 bases and J dropped 4 bases, with 11 bases sitting between them. CDR3 region: CASSFRFSADTQYF. CDR3 nucleotide sequence: TGTGCCAGCAGTTTTAGGTTCTCGGCAGATACGCAGTATTTT. Supplemented by reference TRBV28 and TRBJ2-3, the full variable domain reads DVKVTQSSRYLVKRTGEKVFLECVQDMDHENMFWYRQDPGLGLRLIYFSYDVKMKEKGDIPEGYSVSREKKERFSLILESASTNQTSMYLCASSFRFSADTQYFGPGTRLTVL.

The V call is TRBV27, the J call TRBJ1-2; D unresolved. V shed 6 bases and J shed 5 bases, with 19 bases lying between them. This CDR3 comprises 15 residues. Germline values: CDR1 MNHEY, CDR2 SMNVEV (reference sequence). Here the CDR3 DNA reads TGTGCCAGCAGCCGAAAGGTGGGGTCCGGGTATGGCTACACCTTC. Protein: CASSRKVGSGYGYTF.

This clone has only a few counts. This chain joins TRBV21-1 and TRBJ2-7; whether TRBD2, the table's D call, matches the DNA was not checked. TRBV21-1 is listed as a pseudogene. This CDR3 has 16 residues. The chain's CDR3 is CASSKGSSGSSYEQYF. The CDR3 DNA reads as TGTGCCAGCAGCAAAGGGAGTAGCGGGAGCTCCTACGAGCAGTACTTC.

V gene TRBV29-1 combines with J gene TRBJ2-1, with 8 bases aligning to TRBD1. The CDR3 consists of 14 residues. Germline V gene sequence: CDR1 SQVTM, CDR2 ANQGSEA. Unmatched junction bases numbered 7, after V lost 7 bases and J lost 2 bases. DNA for the CDR3: TGCAGCGCTCGGACAGGGAGCACCTACAATGAGCAGTTCTTC. It codes for CSARTGSTYNEQFF.

This chain joins TRBV2 and TRBJ2-1; 9 bases align to TRBD2. The V segment lost 2 bases and the J segment 5 bases; nucleotides outside the gene matches: 4. Germline V gene data show CDR1 as SNHLY and CDR2 as FYNNEI. CDR3 size: 15 residues. The CDR3 sequence: CASSEYPSGNNEQFF. CDR3 sequence (DNA): TGTGCCAGCAGTGAATACCCTAGCGGGAACAATGAGCAGTTCTTC.

This chain connects TRBV7-2 to TRBJ1-2, with 9 bases fitting TRBD1. Looked up from germline, CDR1 is SGHTA and CDR2 is FQGNSA. V dropped 5 bases and J dropped 8; count of bases not matched to a gene: 3. CDR3 length equals 12 residues. The CDR3 DNA reads TGTGCCAGCAGCAGGGACAGGGAAGGCTACACCTTC. Translated: CASSRDREGYTF.

V is TRBV28 and J is TRBJ1-4; D is unresolved. Trimming took off 0 bases at V and 5 bases at J, with 10 bases between the two ends. The length of the CDR3 is 15 residues. The germline V gene has CDR1 MDHEN and CDR2 SYDVKM. Here the CDR3 DNA reads TGTGCCAGCAGTTTATGGGACGTCGGGAATGAAAAACTGTTTTTT. It specifies CASSLWDVGNEKLFF.

The chain links TRBV19 to TRBJ2-6; D is perhaps TRBD1 (6 bases). The CDR3 has 16 amino acids. Trimming shortened V by 8 bases and J by 6 bases, and 20 bases separated the two germline ends. The V gene's germline CDR1 is LNHDA and CDR2 SQIVND (reference sequence). The CDR3 here is CASGGHSSLEANVLTF. The DNA of the CDR3 is TGTGCCAGTGGGGGACACTCCAGTTTAGAGGCCAACGTCCTGACTTTC.

This clone was seen a handful of times. The V and J genes are TRBV5-1 and TRBJ1-1, with TRBD1 matching over 9 bases. The CDR3 covers 15 residues. CDR1 SGHRS and CDR2 YFSETQ come from the germline V gene. V shed 0 bases and J 5 bases; nucleotides not matched to a gene: 5. Written as DNA, the CDR3 is TGCGCCAGCAGCTTGGGAGGGACAGGGTTGACTGAAGCTTTCTTT. This codes for CASSLGGTGLTEAFF. The complete variable domain, with remaining parts taken from reference TRBV5-1 and TRBJ1-1, reads KAGVTQTPRYLIKTRGQQVTLSCSPISGHRSVSWYQQTPGQGLQFLFEYFSETQRNKGNFPGRFSGRQFSNSRSEMNVSTLELGDSALYLCASSLGGTGLTEAFFGQGTRLTVV.

This sequence joins TRBV11-2 and TRBJ2-3; D call uncertain. V lost 5 bases and J 7 bases, leaving 16 bases between the germline ends. Germline-derived CDR1 and CDR2 are SGHAT and FQNNGV. This CDR3 has 14 residues. The CDR3: CASSPQHDGNTQYF. For the CDR3, the DNA is TGTGCCAGCAGCCCGCAACATGACGGCAATACGCAGTATTTT. The full variable domain, its missing parts supplied by reference TRBV11-2 and TRBJ2-3, is EAGVAQSPRYKIIEKRQSVAFWCNPISGHATLYWYQQILGQGPKLLIQFQNNGVVDDSQLPKDRFSAERLKGVDSTLKIQPAKLEDSAVYLCASSPQHDGNTQYFGPGTRLTVL.

This clone turned up a few times. V is TRBV4-1 and J is TRBJ2-5; 7 positions match TRBD2. The CDR3 is 16 amino acids. Germline CDR1 is MGHRA and CDR2 is YSYEKL. V was clipped by 5 bases and J by 5 bases; unmatched bases: 14. The CDR3 region has the DNA TGCGCCAGCAGCATTGCAGGGAGGGCCGTTGGGGAGACCCAGTACTTC. This translates into CASSIAGRAVGETQYF.

This rearrangement joins TRBV25-1 to TRBJ2-7; D is possibly TRBD1 (5 bases). This CDR3 is 16 amino acids long. The V end was cut by 6 bases, the J end by 2 bases, with 20 bases between. CDR1 is MGHDK and CDR2 is SYGVNS in the germline V gene. The CDR3 loop is CASSGATRGPTYEQYF. The CDR3 DNA is TGTGCCAGCAGCGGAGCGACAAGGGGCCCTACCTACGAGCAGTACTTC.

The chain recombines TRBV15 with TRBJ2-2; D remains ambiguous. The CDR3 runs to 12 residues. The V end lost 0 bases, the J end lost 6 bases, and 2 bases lay between the germline ends. CDR1 LNHNV and CDR2 YYDKDF come from the germline V gene (reference sequence). CDR3 sequence: CATSRDPGELFF. The CDR3 DNA is TGTGCCACCAGCAGAGATCCCGGGGAGCTGTTTTTT.

This clone was seen more than once but under ten times. The V and J genes are TRBV27 and TRBJ2-6; no reliable D call. Per the germline V gene, CDR1 is MNHEY and CDR2 is SMNVEV (reference sequence). The CDR3 covers 15 residues. The V gene lost 4 bases and the J gene lost 0 bases, with 7 bases spanning the gap. CDR3 residues: CASSSYSSGANVLTF. The CDR3 bases are TGTGCCAGCAGTTCGTACAGCTCTGGGGCCAACGTCCTGACTTTC.

Notes on this clone: This sequence may be a read error, since a much larger clone differs from it by one base. This CDR3 is also generated by other DNA sequences in the sample. The chain carries TRBV28 and TRBJ1-5; D call uncertain. Between the trimmed V and J ends, which lost 2 bases and 7 bases, there was a span of 6 bases. The CDR3 is made up of 12 amino acids. Germline V gene lookup returns CDR1 MDHEN and CDR2 SYDVKM. The CDR3 spells CASSLPGQPQHF. The CDR3 coding sequence is TGTGCCAGCAGTTTACCGGGACAGCCCCAGCATTTT.

This clone turned up a few times. The chain couples TRBV28 to TRBJ2-3; D gene ambiguous. The CDR3 covers 14 residues. V lost 4 bases and J 4 bases, leaving 12 bases between the germline ends. In germline, CDR1 is MDHEN, CDR2 SYDVKM. The CDR3: CASSSQRQADTQYF. The CDR3 DNA reads TGTGCCAGCAGTTCACAACGCCAGGCAGATACGCAGTATTTT.

This chain links TRBV19 with TRBJ1-5, with D possibly being TRBD1 (6 bases). Trimming left V 7 bases short and J 4 bases short, with 23 bases between. This CDR3 is built from 17 residues. Germline CDR1 reads LNHDA; CDR2 reads SQIVND (reference sequence). This chain's CDR3 is CASKFALTDRKNQPQHF. CDR3 DNA: TGTGCCAGTAAATTTGCTCTCACCGACAGGAAGAATCAGCCCCAGCATTTT.

The chain joins TRBV9 to TRBJ2-1; TRBD2 might be the D (6 bases). The length of the CDR3 is 15 residues. The germline V gene encodes CDR1 SGDLS and CDR2 YYNGEE. V lost 0 bases, J lost 6 bases, and 13 bases lay in between. CDR3 amino acids: CASSVGLVGGNEQFF. The CDR3 nucleotides read TGTGCCAGCAGCGTAGGACTAGTTGGCGGCAATGAGCAGTTCTTC.